Below, 26 T cell receptor beta chains from the same sample are listed, as sequenced in a study of monozygotic twins with inflammatory bowel disease. TCRdb re-called the 5' RACE reads, yielding one record per CDR3 amino acid sequence without DNA. The table for this sample gives some 160,000 distinct CDR3 sequences. The sequencing input was blood. The receptors stem from a human donor with ulcerative colitis or Crohn's disease, or a healthy co-twin of an affected twin (not recorded which).

This rearrangement joins TRBV15 to TRBJ2-5; checking the TCRdb D call of TRBD1 is not possible without DNA. The CDR3 runs to 15 residues. Germline CDR1 LNHNV, CDR2 YYDKDF (reference sequence). The chain's CDR3 is CATSTLDSWGETQYF. Drawing the rest from reference TRBV15 and TRBJ2-5, the complete variable domain is DAMVIQNPRYQVTQFGKPVTLSCSQTLNHNVMYWYQQKSSQAPKLLFHYYDKDFNNEADTPDNFQSRRPNTSFCFLDIRSPGLGDTAMYLCATSTLDSWGETQYFGPGTRLLVL.

The chain is built from TRBV5-8 and TRBJ2-4; the D gene TCRdb calls, TRBD1, cannot be checked with no DNA. Per germline, CDR1 SGHTS and CDR2 YDEGEE. The length of the CDR3 is 14 residues. The CDR3 sequence: CASSLKGATDIQYF.

The chain has TRBV7-2 and TRBJ1-6; TCRdb returns TRBD1, unconfirmable since there is no DNA. CDR3 size: 14 residues. CDR1 is SGHTA, CDR2 FQGNSA, per germline. CDR3 in amino acids: CASSSYRGDSPLHF.

The rearrangement uses TRBV7-9 and TRBJ1-2. Germline-derived CDR1 and CDR2 are SEHNR and FQNEAQ (reference sequence). This CDR3 has 13 residues. Here the CDR3 reads CASSSWGDYGYTF.

The chain uses TRBV7-3 and TRBJ2-3. The CDR3 covers 13 residues. Germline-derived CDR1 and CDR2 are SGHTA and FQGTGA. The CDR3 sequence: CASSLLLTDTQYF. Variable domain in full (rest from reference TRBV7-3 and TRBJ2-3): GAGVSQTPSNKVTEKGKYVELRCDPISGHTALYWYRQSLGQGPEFLIYFQGTGAADDSGLPNDRFFAVRPEGSVSTLKIQRTERGDSAVYLCASSLLLTDTQYFGPGTRLTVL.

The V call is TRBV7-2, the J call TRBJ2-1; the TCRdb call, TRBD1, lacks DNA for checking. Germline V gives CDR1 SGHTA, CDR2 FQGNSA. CDR3 size: 16 residues. This CDR3 is CASSRAGVGTYNEQFF.

Here the CDR3 reads CARRATRVHHYEQYF. This sequence joins TRBV5-1 and TRBJ2-7; TCRdb designates TRBD2, a call that cannot be tested without DNA. Germline V gene lookup returns CDR1 SGHRS and CDR2 YFSETQ. The CDR3 covers 15 residues. The entire variable domain, with the rest obtained from reference TRBV5-1 and TRBJ2-7, is as follows: KAGVTQTPRYLIKTRGQQVTLSCSPISGHRSVSWYQQTPGQGLQFLFEYFSETQRNKGNFPGRFSGRQFSNSRSEMNVSTLELGDSALYLCARRATRVHHYEQYFGPGTRLTVT.

V and J are TRBV20-1 and TRBJ1-1; TCRdb gives TRBD1 as the D gene, but with no DNA this cannot be confirmed. The germline V gene has CDR1 DFQATT and CDR2 SNEGSKA (reference sequence). The CDR3 has 13 amino acids. The CDR3 reads CSAPGQGNTEAFF.

The chain uses TRBV5-1 and TRBJ2-1. The length of the CDR3 is 13 residues. Germline CDR1 and CDR2: SGHRS and YFSETQ. CDR3 sequence: CASSLEGNNEQFF.

The V and J genes are TRBV20-1 and TRBJ2-1; TCRdb returns TRBD1, unconfirmable since there is no DNA. The CDR3 covers 13 residues. In germline, CDR1 is DFQATT, CDR2 SNEGSKA (reference sequence). This CDR3 reads CSADKGAGGMGFF.

The chain joins TRBV20-1 to TRBJ2-4; TCRdb's D call of TRBD1 is untestable without DNA. Germline-derived CDR1 and CDR2 are DFQATT and SNEGSKA (reference sequence). This CDR3 has 16 residues. CDR3 sequence reads: CSARRTGAGAKNIQYF.

This rearrangement joins TRBV2 to TRBJ1-2; TCRdb outputs TRBD1, but without DNA this stays unchecked. Germline CDR1 is SNHLY and CDR2 is FYNNEI. The CDR3 sequence is 12 residues long. CDR3 residues: CASRGTFYGYTF. Complete variable domain (other parts from reference TRBV2 and TRBJ1-2): EPEVTQTPSHQVTQMGQEVILRCVPISNHLYFYWYRQILGQKVEFLVSFYNNEISEKSEIFDDQFSVERPDGSNFTLKIRSTKLEDSAMYFCASRGTFYGYTFGSGTRLTVV.

The chain carries TRBV6-1 and TRBJ1-2; TCRdb calls TRBD1, which cannot be checked without DNA. CDR1 is MNHNS, CDR2 SASEGT, per germline. The CDR3 loop spans 15 amino acids. CDR3: CASSEREGAVDGYTF.

This chain connects TRBV5-4 to TRBJ1-4; the TRBD1 assignment by TCRdb is unverifiable without DNA. In germline, CDR1 is SGHNT, CDR2 YYREEE (reference sequence). CDR3 length: 16 residues. CDR3 sequence: CASSLGLPGANEKLFF. Complete variable domain (other parts from reference TRBV5-4 and TRBJ1-4): ETGVTQSPTHLIKTRGQQVTLRCSSQSGHNTVSWYQQALGQGPQFIFQYYREEENGRGNFPPRFSGLQFPNYSSELNVNALELDDSALYLCASSLGLPGANEKLFFGSGTQLSVL.

This rearrangement joins TRBV30 to TRBJ2-7; TCRdb designates TRBD2, a call that cannot be tested without DNA. This CDR3 is built from 17 residues. Germline V gives CDR1 GTSNPN, CDR2 SVGIG (reference sequence). This chain's CDR3 is CAWSVNIPAGYSYEQYF.

This chain joins TRBV5-1 and TRBJ1-6. CDR3 length: 15 amino acids. Germline CDR1 is SGHRS and CDR2 is YFSETQ. CDR3 sequence: CASSLYVLGNSPLHF.

This chain uses TRBV5-1 with TRBJ2-7. Germline CDR1 and CDR2: SGHRS and YFSETQ. CDR3 length equals 14 residues. Here the CDR3 reads CASGQIESSYEQYF. Together with reference TRBV5-1 and TRBJ2-7, the CDR3 gives the full variable domain: KAGVTQTPRYLIKTRGQQVTLSCSPISGHRSVSWYQQTPGQGLQFLFEYFSETQRNKGNFPGRFSGRQFSNSRSEMNVSTLELGDSALYLCASGQIESSYEQYFGPGTRLTVT.

The chain has TRBV4-1 and TRBJ2-2; TCRdb's D gene call, TRBD2, goes unchecked for lack of DNA. CDR1 MGHRA and CDR2 YSYEKL come from the germline V gene. This CDR3 has 15 residues. CDR3 sequence: CASSLSQGPTGELFF.

This chain joins TRBV7-9 and TRBJ2-7; TCRdb's D call of TRBD1 is untestable without DNA. This CDR3 is built from 14 residues. Germline V gene data show CDR1 as SEHNR and CDR2 as FQNEAQ (reference sequence). CDR3: CASSLGQKPYEQYF.

This chain connects TRBV5-1 to TRBJ1-1; TCRdb's assignment of TRBD1 cannot be checked, as there is no DNA. The CDR3 sequence is 15 residues long. Germline assignment: CDR1 SGHRS and CDR2 YFSETQ. CDR3: CASGGQGALNTEAFF. The full variable domain, completed using reference TRBV5-1 and TRBJ1-1, is KAGVTQTPRYLIKTRGQQVTLSCSPISGHRSVSWYQQTPGQGLQFLFEYFSETQRNKGNFPGRFSGRQFSNSRSEMNVSTLELGDSALYLCASGGQGALNTEAFFGQGTRLTVV.

The chain couples TRBV12-3 or TRBV12-4 to TRBJ1-5; absent DNA, TCRdb's TRBD1 call cannot be checked. This CDR3 is built from 15 residues. The CDR3 sequence is CASRATGGGNQPQHF.

The rearrangement joins TRBV20-1 to TRBJ1-2; there is no DNA to check the TCRdb D call of TRBD1. This CDR3 is built from 11 residues. Germline-derived CDR1 and CDR2 are DFQATT and SNEGSKA (reference sequence). The CDR3 reads CSADTRDGYTF.

V usage is TRBV3-1 and J usage is TRBJ2-1; TCRdb proposes TRBD2, but this gene call is untestable without DNA. The CDR3 length is 16 residues. Germline V gene data show CDR1 as LGHDT and CDR2 as YNNKEL (reference sequence). CDR3 amino acids: CASSSPGLAGAAEQFF.

This chain links TRBV20-1 with TRBJ2-7; the D gene TCRdb calls, TRBD2, cannot be checked with no DNA. Germline V gives CDR1 DFQATT, CDR2 SNEGSKA (reference sequence). The CDR3 is 14 amino acids. The CDR3: CSARGREGPYEQYF.

CDR3 residues: CASSPLTAWGPGNTIYF. V usage is TRBV12-3 or TRBV12-4 and J usage is TRBJ1-3. This CDR3 is built from 17 residues.

The chain couples TRBV7-9 to TRBJ2-1; TCRdb picks TRBD2, but there is no DNA to check that call. The CDR3 has 17 amino acids. The germline V gene has CDR1 SEHNR and CDR2 FQNEAQ (reference sequence). CDR3 region: CASSMRDRDSRRNEQFF.